Sequencing of this T cell receptor beta chain was carried out in a study of T cells in Graves' hyperthyroidism and ophthalmopathy (dated by TCRdb to between 2018 and 2020). In the study overall: Peripheral blood was sampled at the time of initial diagnosis, prior to any treatment. To identify distinguishing TCR V-J signatures, a discovery cohort of roughly 100 patients was used, comprising 43 with Graves' ophthalmopathy and 57 with stable Graves' hyperthyroidism. Prospective prediction of ophthalmopathy was tested in an independent validation cohort consisting of some 18 hyperthyroidism patients and around 16 patients who later progressed to ophthalmopathy. The roughly 90 discovery patients were divided at random into training and test sets in a 7:3 ratio. In addition, the study compared T-cell repertoires in thyroid tissue and in blood from six Graves' hyperthyroidism patients. Once sampling was done, hyperthyroidism patients were given methimazole at a starting dose of 30 mg daily, whereas ophthalmopathy patients were given high-dose intravenous methylprednisolone. The paper reports TCR Vbeta CDR3 sequencing of some 140 peripheral blood samples: under 45 ophthalmopathy, around 80 hyperthyroidism and approximately 17 progressor patients. Broader findings and caveats from the paper: During validation, the model predicted progression to ophthalmopathy a median of roughly six months ahead of onset, with roughly 65% sensitivity and 72% to 85% specificity. In cross-validation, a model built on a 13 V-J signature told ophthalmopathy apart from stable hyperthyroidism with just under 90% sensitivity and roughly 81% specificity, and in testing the same model reached 80%/75%. Most expanded thyroid clonotypes (frequency above 0.001) were also detected in blood, a finding suggesting that blood repertoires may reflect thyroid immune responses. Sample size was not statistically predetermined, and investigators were not blinded to group allocation.

In this sample, this clonotype turned up many times. Its antigen remains unidentified. No base-level quality is on record; no much larger clone is a single base apart. The TCR beta CDR3 regions were amplified from the RNA transcripts. The first round of RT-PCR for the TCR CDR3 was performed with the HTBI primer set and the Qiagen OneStep RT-PCR kit. The libraries were constructed in a second round of multiplex PCR and then size-selected and purified. Sequencing of the libraries was done on an Illumina HiSeq2000 using paired-end 100 bp reads. In the authors' own workflow: SOAPnuke was used to process the raw data, removing reads that contained adapters or uncalled bases, had a mean Phred below 15, or lacked an exact match to the constant primer or identifier. COPE v1.2.5 was used to merge the high-quality paired reads, and each unique nucleotide sequence was defined as a clonotype. MiTCR v1.1 was used to align the clonotypes against IMGT TRBV, TRBD and TRBJ reference segments. The analysis included only V-J combinations with a frequency above 0.0001, which together covered approximately 99% of the repertoires. A TCS score was defined as the ratio between F50 (clonal expansion) and ExV (chaos), using BLOSUM62-based TCRdist between CDR3 peptides within each V-J. Welch's t-statistics and random forest reduced fewer than 600 V-J features to 10 to 15, which were used in a naive Bayes classifier (R e1071). TCRdb's own reprocessing of the public reads used fastp at Q25 and MiXCR and kept productive beta chains. Every CDR3 protein is listed once, alongside the most common genes and DNA of its rows. What appears here as the V and J calls and clone size reflects TCRdb's work, not the paper's. Here the sample has some 490,000 distinct CDR3 sequences; around 15% occur a single time. The ten largest make up 25% to 35% of the sample.

Taken from cysteine to phenylalanine, the CDR3 has 14 residues. The entry retains the CDR3 DNA only, 42 bases that are in frame from base 1. V loses 4 bases of germline sequence and J loses 6 bases, and the interval between the two ends is 10 bases. The germline V gene encodes CDR1 SNHLY and CDR2 FYNNEI. Moderately to severely active disease, a Clinical Activity Score of at least 3, a NOSPECS grade of at least 4, and a duration under 3 months were present in ophthalmopathy patients. Exclusion was applied to patients with uncontrolled infections, other autoimmune diseases, pregnancy or lactation. Diagnoses were established on the basis of clinical symptoms, serum thyroxine and TRAb, thyroid ultrasound, and orbital computed tomography. PBMCs were isolated from more than 9 ml of fresh peripheral blood by Ficoll-Paque density gradient centrifugation. Total RNA was extracted using Trizol reagent, and RNA quality was assessed on an Agilent 2100 Bioanalyzer.

Sequenced sample: blood. The rearranged segments are TRBV2 and TRBJ1-6, with the D gene call left open. This TCR came from a woman under 40 with Graves' ophthalmopathy. CDR3 reads: CASSGGAVNSPLHF. The nucleotide sequence reads as follows: TGTGCCAGCAGTGGGGGTGCGGTTAATTCACCCCTCCACTTT.